This TCR beta chain was identified in a study of blood T cell repertoires in COVID-19. On the study more broadly: COVID-19 samples collected from the United States, Italy and Spain covered acute and convalescent phases. Sample material is recorded as cDNA or gDNA derived from T cells, B-cell-depleted T cells, or PBMCs.

In the authors' workflow: Cell counts per sample came from amplifying reference gene primers. TCRdb's copy holds only in-frame clones and misses some; the assay was immunoSEQ multiplex PCR. V and J calls and clone size are given by that table; D and trimming were obtained from the DNA. Of more than 300,000 clones detected, under 95% appear once; the ten largest clones hold roughly 3.4%. The CDR3 contains 18 residues. Germline V gives CDR1 LNHNV, CDR2 YYDKDF (reference sequence). The V end was cut by 1 base, the J end by 5 bases, with 23 bases between. The sequenced material came from peripheral blood. This TCR derives from a woman aged 18-29 years who had recovered from COVID-19. This chain uses TRBV15 with TRBJ2-5, with D perhaps matching TRBD2 (6 bases). CDR3 protein: CATSRGDFRGRSGETQYF. In DNA, the CDR3 is TGTGCCACCAGCAGAGGGGATTTTCGGGGGAGGAGTGGGGAGACCCAGTACTTC.